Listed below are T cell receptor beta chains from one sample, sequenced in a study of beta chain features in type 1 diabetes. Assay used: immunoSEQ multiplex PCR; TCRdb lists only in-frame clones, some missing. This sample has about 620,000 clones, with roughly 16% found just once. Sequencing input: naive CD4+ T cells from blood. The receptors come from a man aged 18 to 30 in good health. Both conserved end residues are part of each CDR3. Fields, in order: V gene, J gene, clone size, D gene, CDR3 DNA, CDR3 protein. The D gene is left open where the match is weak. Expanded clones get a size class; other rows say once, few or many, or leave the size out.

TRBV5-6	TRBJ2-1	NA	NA	TGTGCCAGCAGTTCCCGTGGAGGCAATGAGCAGTTCTTC	CASSSRGGNEQFF
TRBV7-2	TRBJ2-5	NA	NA	TGTGCCAGCAGCCGCTGGCAGCACCAAGAGACCCAGTACTTC	CASSRWQHQETQYF
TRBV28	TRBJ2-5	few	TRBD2	TGTGCCAGCAGTTCCGCCGCGGGAGGGGGAGAGACCCAGTACTTC	CASSSAAGGGETQYF
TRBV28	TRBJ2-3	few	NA	TGTGCCAGCAGTTCGGCCAGCACAGATACGCAGTATTTT	CASSSASTDTQYF
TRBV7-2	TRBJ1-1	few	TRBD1	TGTGCCAGCACTCCAGGACAGGCGAACACTGAAGCTTTCTTT	CASTPGQANTEAFF
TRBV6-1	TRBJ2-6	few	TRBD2	TGTGCCAGCCAACTAGCGGGAGCTGGGGCCAACGTCCTGACTTTC	CASQLAGAGANVLTF
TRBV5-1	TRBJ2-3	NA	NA	TGCGCCAGCAGACCTGATCCGTGGCTGGGGACAGATACGCAGTATTTT	CASRPDPWLGTDTQYF
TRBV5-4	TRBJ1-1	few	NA	TGTGCCAGCAGCTTACTCGCGGGGGCGACTGAAGCTTTCTTT	CASSLLAGATEAFF
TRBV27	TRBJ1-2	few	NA	TGTGCCAGCAGTCTCGCGGGACGTCCTAACTATGGCTACACCTTC	CASSLAGRPNYGYTF
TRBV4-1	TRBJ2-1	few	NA	TGCGCCAGCAGCCCAGGGAAGGGACCCAGAAGCTCCTACAATGAGCAGTTCTTC	CASSPGKGPRSSYNEQFF
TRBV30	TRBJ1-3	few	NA	TGTGCCTGGAGCGGTCAGTCTTACACCATATATTTT	CAWSGQSYTIYF
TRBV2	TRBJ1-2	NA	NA	TGTGCCAGCAGGTCGGCCGGTGGCTACACCTTC	CASRSAGGYTF
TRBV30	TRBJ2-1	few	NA	TGTGCCTGGAGTGTACGTGAGCAGTTCTTC	CAWSVREQFF
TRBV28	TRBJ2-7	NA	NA	TGTGCCGGGGGGTCCACCTACGAGCAGTACTTC	CAGGSTYEQYF
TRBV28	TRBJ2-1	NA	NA	TGTGCCAGCAGCTACATCTACAATGAGCAGTTCTTC	CASSYIYNEQFF
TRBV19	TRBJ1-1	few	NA	TGTGCCAGTAGTATCAGGGGATGGAGCACTGAAGCTTTCTTT	CASSIRGWSTEAFF
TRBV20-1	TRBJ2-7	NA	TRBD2	TGCAGTGCTAGCCCGACTAGCACGTACTTC	CSASPTSTYF
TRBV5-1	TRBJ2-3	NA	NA	TGCGCCAGCTATGACAACAGGATGAGCACAGATACGCAGTATTTT	CASYDNRMSTDTQYF